This note documents a single TCR beta chain sequence. As handled by the study authors: Amplification from reference gene primers served as the basis for estimated nucleated cell counts. This table comes from immunoSEQ multiplex PCR, and its TCRdb copy is limited to in-frame clones, with some not included. V, J and clone size reflect that table, while D and trimming were determined from the DNA. Here the sample spans more than 95,000 clones, around 76% being singletons. The sample is drawn from a study of blood T cell repertoires in COVID-19. Study background: The analysed material was cDNA or gDNA that came from T cells, B-cell-depleted T cells, or PBMCs.

Germline assignment: CDR1 KGHSH and CDR2 LQKENI. This CDR3 has 13 residues. Trimming cost V 4 bases and J 1 base; bases outside gene matches: 1. V and J are TRBV18 and TRBJ2-7; 7 nucleotides line up with TRBD1. Sample: peripheral blood. This TCR came from a man older than 75 with acute or convalescent COVID-19. DNA for the CDR3: TGTGCCAGCTCACGACAGGGATCCTACGAGCAGTACTTC. Its translation: CASSRQGSYEQYF.